This T cell receptor beta chain was observed in a study of blood T cells in healthy people across ages. Study-level background: Every two T cells gave about one barcoded beta molecule via template switching. Study findings and constraints: Estimated diversity, derived from one million T cells, was regarded as an underestimate.

Donation came from healthy Caucasian individuals in Russia who were aged about 6 to 95. The CDR3 runs to 15 residues. V shed 5 bases and J 4 bases; nucleotides not matched to a gene: 7. Per germline, CDR1 MNHEY and CDR2 SVGAGI. The use of a sample-barcoded 5' primer and a J-beta primer mix characterized a second PCR of roughly 6 to 11 cycles. TCRdb passed the 5' RACE reads through MiXCR, listing each CDR3 protein once. The sample records over 1,500,000 distinct CDR3 sequences, 35% to 50% being singletons. In regard to this clonotype: The antigen is unknown.

The sequence was collected from a human donor in good health. The sequenced sample was blood. The rearrangement uses TRBV6-5 and TRBJ2-5; 10 nucleotides line up with TRBD1. The chain's CDR3 is CASSTLTGGGETQYF. The DNA of the CDR3 is TGTGCCAGCAGTACCTTGACAGGGGGCGGAGAGACCCAGTACTTC.